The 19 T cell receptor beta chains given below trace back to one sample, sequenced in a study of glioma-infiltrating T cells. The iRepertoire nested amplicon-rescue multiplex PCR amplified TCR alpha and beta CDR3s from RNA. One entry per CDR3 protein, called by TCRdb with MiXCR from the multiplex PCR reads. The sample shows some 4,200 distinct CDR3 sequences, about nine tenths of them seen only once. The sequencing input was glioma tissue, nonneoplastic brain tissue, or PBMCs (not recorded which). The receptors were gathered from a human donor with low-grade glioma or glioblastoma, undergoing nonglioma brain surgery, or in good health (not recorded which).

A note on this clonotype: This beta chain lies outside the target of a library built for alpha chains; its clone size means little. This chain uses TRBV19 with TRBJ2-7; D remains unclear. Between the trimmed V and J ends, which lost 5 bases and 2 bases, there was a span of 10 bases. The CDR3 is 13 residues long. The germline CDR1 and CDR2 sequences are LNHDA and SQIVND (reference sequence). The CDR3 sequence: CASSSGQTYEQYF. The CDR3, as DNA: TGTGCCAGTAGTTCGGGCCAGACCTACGAGCAGTACTTC.

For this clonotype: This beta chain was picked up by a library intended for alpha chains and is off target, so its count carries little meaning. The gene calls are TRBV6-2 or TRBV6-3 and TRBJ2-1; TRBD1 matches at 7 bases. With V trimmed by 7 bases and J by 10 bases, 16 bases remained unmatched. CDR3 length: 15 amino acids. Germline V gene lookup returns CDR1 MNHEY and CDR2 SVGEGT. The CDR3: CASTSKGTVLAEQFF. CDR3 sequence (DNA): TGTGCCAGCACTTCCAAAGGGACAGTTTTGGCAGAGCAGTTCTTC.

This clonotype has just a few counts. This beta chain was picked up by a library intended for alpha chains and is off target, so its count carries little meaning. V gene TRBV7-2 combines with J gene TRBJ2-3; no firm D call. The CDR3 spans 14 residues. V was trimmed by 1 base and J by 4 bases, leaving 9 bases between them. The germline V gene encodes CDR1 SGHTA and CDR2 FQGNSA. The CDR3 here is CASSLDRVADTQYF. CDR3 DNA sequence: TGTGCCAGCAGCTTAGATCGCGTTGCAGATACGCAGTATTTT.

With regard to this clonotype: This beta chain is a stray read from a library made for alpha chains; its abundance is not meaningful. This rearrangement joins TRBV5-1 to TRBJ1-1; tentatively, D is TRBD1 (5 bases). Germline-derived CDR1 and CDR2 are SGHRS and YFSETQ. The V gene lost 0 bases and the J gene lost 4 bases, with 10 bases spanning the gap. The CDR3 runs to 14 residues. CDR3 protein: CASSLVGVGTEAFF. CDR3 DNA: TGCGCCAGCAGCTTGGTGGGGGTAGGCACTGAAGCTTTCTTT.

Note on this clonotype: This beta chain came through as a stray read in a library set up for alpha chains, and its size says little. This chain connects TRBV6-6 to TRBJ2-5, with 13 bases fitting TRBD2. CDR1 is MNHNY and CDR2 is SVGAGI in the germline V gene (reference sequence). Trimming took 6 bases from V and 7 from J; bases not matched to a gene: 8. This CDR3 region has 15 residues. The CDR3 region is CASSPAGTSGTTQYF. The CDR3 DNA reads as TGTGCCAGCAGCCCTGCCGGGACTAGCGGGACGACCCAGTACTTC.

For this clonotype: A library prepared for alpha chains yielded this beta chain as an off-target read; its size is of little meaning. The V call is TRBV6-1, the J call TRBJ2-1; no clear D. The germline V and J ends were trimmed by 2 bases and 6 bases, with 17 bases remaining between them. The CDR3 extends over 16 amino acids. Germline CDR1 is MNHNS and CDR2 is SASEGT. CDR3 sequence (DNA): TGTGCCAGCAGTGAAATCGGGTGGTACGAGAGCAATGAGCAGTTCTTC. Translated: CASSEIGWYESNEQFF.

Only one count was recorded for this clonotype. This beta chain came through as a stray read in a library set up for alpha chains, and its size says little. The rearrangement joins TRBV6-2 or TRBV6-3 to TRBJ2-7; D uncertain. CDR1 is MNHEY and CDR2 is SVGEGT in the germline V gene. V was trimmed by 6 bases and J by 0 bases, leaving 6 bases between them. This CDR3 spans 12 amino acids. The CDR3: CASSRSSYEQYV. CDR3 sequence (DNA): TGTGCCAGCAGCAGAAGCTCCTACGAGCAGTACGTC.

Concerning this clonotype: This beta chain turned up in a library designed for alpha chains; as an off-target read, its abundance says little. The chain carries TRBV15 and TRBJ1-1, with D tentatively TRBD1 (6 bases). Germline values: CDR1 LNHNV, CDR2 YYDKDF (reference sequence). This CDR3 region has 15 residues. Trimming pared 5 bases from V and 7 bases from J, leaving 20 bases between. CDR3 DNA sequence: TGTGCCACCAGCGGTAGACAGGCGACTATCCTTGAAGCTTTCTTT. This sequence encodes CATSGRQATILEAFF.

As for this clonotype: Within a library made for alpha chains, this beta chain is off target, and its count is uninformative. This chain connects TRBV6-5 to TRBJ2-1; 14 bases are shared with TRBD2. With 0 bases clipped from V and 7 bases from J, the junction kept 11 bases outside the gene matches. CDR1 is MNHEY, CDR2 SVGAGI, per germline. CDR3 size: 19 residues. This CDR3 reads CASSYSPHGLAGGRNEQFF. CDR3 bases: TGTGCCAGCAGTTACTCGCCCCATGGACTAGCGGGAGGTCGTAATGAGCAGTTCTTC.

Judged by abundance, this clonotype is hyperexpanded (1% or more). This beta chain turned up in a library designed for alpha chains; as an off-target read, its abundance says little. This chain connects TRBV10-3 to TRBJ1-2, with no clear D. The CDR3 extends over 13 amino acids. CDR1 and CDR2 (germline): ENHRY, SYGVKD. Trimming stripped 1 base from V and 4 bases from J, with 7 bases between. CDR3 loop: CAISELGFYGYTF. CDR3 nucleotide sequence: TGTGCCATCAGTGAGTTGGGATTCTATGGCTACACCTTC.

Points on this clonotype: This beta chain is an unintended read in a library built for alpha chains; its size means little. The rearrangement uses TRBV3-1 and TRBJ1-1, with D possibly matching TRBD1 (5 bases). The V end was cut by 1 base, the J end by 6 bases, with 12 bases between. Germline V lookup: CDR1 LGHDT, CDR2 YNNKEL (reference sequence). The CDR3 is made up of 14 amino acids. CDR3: CASSQVSGGAEAFF. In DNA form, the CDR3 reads TGTGCCAGCAGCCAAGTTTCGGGGGGAGCTGAAGCTTTCTTT.

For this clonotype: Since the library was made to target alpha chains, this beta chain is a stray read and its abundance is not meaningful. The CDR3 bases are TGTGCCAGCAGTGCCGAGAGCAATCAGCCCCAGCATTTT. Amino acids: CASSAESNQPQHF. The chain uses TRBV2 and TRBJ1-5; no clear D. Germline CDR1 and CDR2: SNHLY and FYNNEI. The CDR3 is made up of 13 amino acids. Trimming cost V 4 bases and J 1 base, with 5 bases left between them.

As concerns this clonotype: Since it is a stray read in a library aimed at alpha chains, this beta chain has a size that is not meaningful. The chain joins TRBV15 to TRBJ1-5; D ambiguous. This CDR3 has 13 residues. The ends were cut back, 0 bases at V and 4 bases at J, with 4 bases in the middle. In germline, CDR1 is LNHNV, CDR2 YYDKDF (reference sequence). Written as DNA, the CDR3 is TGTGCCACCAGCAGAGAACAGAATCAGCCCCAGCATTTT. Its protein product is CATSREQNQPQHF.

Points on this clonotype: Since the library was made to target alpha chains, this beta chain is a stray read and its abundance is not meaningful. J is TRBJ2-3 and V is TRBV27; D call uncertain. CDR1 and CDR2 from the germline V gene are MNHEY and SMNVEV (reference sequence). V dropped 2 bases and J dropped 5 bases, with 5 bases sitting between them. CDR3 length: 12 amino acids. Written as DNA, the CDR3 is TGTGCCAGCAGTTTAAGGGTAGATACGCAGTATTTT. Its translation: CASSLRVDTQYF.

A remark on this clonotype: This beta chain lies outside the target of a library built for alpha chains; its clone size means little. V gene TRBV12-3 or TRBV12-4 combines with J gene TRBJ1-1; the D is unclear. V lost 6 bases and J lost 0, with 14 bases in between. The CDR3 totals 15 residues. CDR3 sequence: CASRRQAAMNTEAFF. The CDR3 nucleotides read TGTGCCAGCAGGAGACAAGCCGCCATGAACACTGAAGCTTTCTTT.

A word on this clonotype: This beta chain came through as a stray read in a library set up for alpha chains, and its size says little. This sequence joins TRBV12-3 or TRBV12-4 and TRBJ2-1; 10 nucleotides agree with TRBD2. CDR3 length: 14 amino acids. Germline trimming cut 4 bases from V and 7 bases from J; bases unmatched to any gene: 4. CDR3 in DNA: TGTGCCAGCAGTTCTAGCGGGGGACCGAATGAGCAGTTCTTC. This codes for CASSSSGGPNEQFF.

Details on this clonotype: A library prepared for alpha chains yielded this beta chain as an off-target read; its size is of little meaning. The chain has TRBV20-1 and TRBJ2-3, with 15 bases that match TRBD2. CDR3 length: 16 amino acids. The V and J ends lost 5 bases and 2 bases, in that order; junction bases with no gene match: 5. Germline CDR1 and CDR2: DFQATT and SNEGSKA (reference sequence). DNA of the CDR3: TGCAGTGCTTGTGGGACTAGCGGGGGGCCCACAGATACGCAGTATTTT. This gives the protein CSACGTSGGPTDTQYF.

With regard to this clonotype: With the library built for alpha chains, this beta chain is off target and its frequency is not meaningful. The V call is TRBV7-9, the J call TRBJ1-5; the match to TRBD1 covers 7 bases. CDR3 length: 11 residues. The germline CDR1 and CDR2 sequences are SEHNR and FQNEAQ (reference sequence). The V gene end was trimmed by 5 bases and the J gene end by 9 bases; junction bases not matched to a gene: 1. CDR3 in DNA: TGTGCCAGCAGCCAGGGGGGGCCCCAGCATTTT. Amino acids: CASSQGGPQHF.

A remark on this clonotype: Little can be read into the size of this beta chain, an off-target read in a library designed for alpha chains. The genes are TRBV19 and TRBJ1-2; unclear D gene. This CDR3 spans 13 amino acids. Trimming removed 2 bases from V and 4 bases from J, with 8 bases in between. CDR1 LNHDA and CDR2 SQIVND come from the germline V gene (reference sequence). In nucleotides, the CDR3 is TGTGCCAGTAGTATACGAAGGGCCTATGGCTACACCTTC. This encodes CASSIRRAYGYTF.